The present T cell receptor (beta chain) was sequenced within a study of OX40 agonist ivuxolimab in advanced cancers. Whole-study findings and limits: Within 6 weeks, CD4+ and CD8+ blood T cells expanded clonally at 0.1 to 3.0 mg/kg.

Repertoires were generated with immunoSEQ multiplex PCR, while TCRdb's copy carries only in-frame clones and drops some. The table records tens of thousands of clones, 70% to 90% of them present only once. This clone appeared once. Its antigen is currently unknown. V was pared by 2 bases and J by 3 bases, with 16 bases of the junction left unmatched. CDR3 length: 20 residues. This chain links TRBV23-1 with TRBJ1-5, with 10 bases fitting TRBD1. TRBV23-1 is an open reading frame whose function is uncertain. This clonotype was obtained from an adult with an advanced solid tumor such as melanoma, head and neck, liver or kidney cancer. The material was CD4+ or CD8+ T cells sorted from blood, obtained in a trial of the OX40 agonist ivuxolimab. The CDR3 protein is CASSQKRRDRGSYFNQPQHF. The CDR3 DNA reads TGCGCCAGCAGTCAAAAACGCCGGGACAGGGGATCCTATTTCAATCAGCCCCAGCATTTT.